This T cell receptor beta chain was captured in a study of T-cell memory formation after mild COVID-19. Study-wide points: Specificity for SARS-CoV-2 was not confirmed among the second-wave clones peaking on day 37. The CD4+ clones that contracted clustered mainly within CM and EM, and the CD8+ clones concentrated in EMRA.

Per the germline V gene, CDR1 is SGHDT and CDR2 is YYEEEE. Trimming cost V 6 bases and J 5 bases; bases outside gene matches: 2. The CDR3 length is 13 residues. On this clonotype: Antigen: not known.

Constant-segment primers served in 5'RACE that generated TCR alpha and TCR beta cDNA libraries bearing sample barcodes and UMIs. TCRdb reprocessed the 5' RACE reads via MiXCR and lists one record per CDR3 protein. The top ten clones hold around 20% of a sample with 250,000 or so distinct CDR3 sequences, 7.5% to 10% of them seen once. The TCR originated in a man aged 18-30 years who had mild COVID-19 (a few samples of this study predate the infection). Cell type and time point are not known. The sample consisted of PBMCs or a T cell subset sorted from them (not recorded which). The J gene is TRBJ2-5, the V gene TRBV5-6, with 12 bases matching TRBD2. The CDR3 sequence: CASKLAGGETQYF. Written as DNA, the CDR3 is TGTGCCAGCAAGCTAGCGGGGGGGGAGACCCAGTACTTC.